The source of this TCR beta chain is a study of T cell responses to AZD1222 COVID-19 vaccine. Study-level points and caveats: Seropositive at baseline were only a handful of AZD1222 recipients. White British people made up most donors, females outnumbered males, and clonal diversity was possibly underestimated. Nearly half of unique spike-specific TCRs reportedly avoided B.1.351 and B.1.1.7 mutated regions.

This clone appeared once. Its antigen remains unidentified. Germline V gene data show CDR1 as LNHDA and CDR2 as SQIVND (reference sequence). This CDR3 is built from 14 residues. V lost 4 bases and J 0 bases, leaving 7 bases between the germline ends. Profiled with immunoSEQ multiplex PCR; TCRdb holds only in-frame clones, not every one. Altogether 85,000 to 90,000 clones are present, 70% to 90% being singletons, with the ten largest covering 5%. This TCR was recovered from an adult who received the AZD1222 COVID-19 vaccine. This chain uses TRBV19 with TRBJ1-3; D may be TRBD1 (6 bases). The sample here was peripheral blood, taken 28 days after the second AZD1222 dose. The CDR3 sequence is CASSNRVSGNTIYF. DNA for the CDR3: TGTGCCAGTAGTAACAGGGTCTCTGGAAACACCATATATTTT.